A selection of T cell receptor beta chains follows, all from one sample in a study of blood T cell repertoires in COVID-19. Data came from immunoSEQ multiplex PCR; TCRdb stores just in-frame clones and leaves some out. The data hold approximately 260,000 clones, with approximately 80% observed a single time. Sequenced sample: peripheral blood. The receptor source for this set is an elderly woman with active or convalescent COVID-19. Both conserved end residues are part of each CDR3. A D gene is named only where the DNA matches it firmly. Expanded clones get a size class; other rows say once, few or many, or leave the size out.

CDR3 protein: CASSKGGQRTDTQYF
CDR3 DNA: TGTGCCAGCAGCAAAGGTGGACAGCGCACAGATACGCAGTATTTT
clone size: .
CDR3 length: 15
J gene: TRBJ2-3
V gene: TRBV21-1
D gene: .

CDR3 protein: CASSGDRGRGNQPQHF
CDR3 DNA: TGTGCCAGCAGTGGGGACAGGGGGCGAGGCAATCAGCCCCAGCATTTT
clone size: .
CDR3 length: 16
J gene: TRBJ1-5
V gene: TRBV2
D gene: TRBD1

CDR3 protein: CASSVDRGEQFF
CDR3 DNA: TGTGCCAGTAGTGTGGACAGGGGCGAGCAGTTCTTC
clone size: .
CDR3 length: 12
J gene: TRBJ2-1
V gene: TRBV19
D gene: TRBD1

CDR3 protein: CASSLGQLVAGGYNEQFF
CDR3 DNA: TGTGCCAGCAGCTTAGGTCAACTGGTAGCGGGAGGGTACAATGAGCAGTTCTTC
clone size: .
CDR3 length: 18
J gene: TRBJ2-1
V gene: TRBV7-9
D gene: TRBD2

CDR3 protein: CASSELPGTTGNTIYF
CDR3 DNA: TGTGCCAGCTCAGAACTACCGGGAACCACTGGAAACACCATATATTTT
clone size: .
CDR3 length: 16
J gene: TRBJ1-3
V gene: TRBV18
D gene: .

CDR3 protein: CASTQGGSNQPQHF
CDR3 DNA: TGTGCCAGCACCCAGGGGGGAAGCAATCAGCCCCAGCATTTT
clone size: .
CDR3 length: 14
J gene: TRBJ1-5
V gene: TRBV28
D gene: TRBD1

CDR3 protein: CASSPTVLQGGTYGYTF
CDR3 DNA: TGTGCCAGCAGCCCAACCGTTTTGCAGGGGGGCACCTATGGCTACACCTTC
clone size: .
CDR3 length: 17
J gene: TRBJ1-2
V gene: TRBV2
D gene: TRBD1

CDR3 protein: CAISHTTGTSTDTQYF
CDR3 DNA: TGTGCCATCAGTCACACTACCGGGACAAGCACAGATACGCAGTATTTT
clone size: few
CDR3 length: 16
J gene: TRBJ2-3
V gene: TRBV10-3
D gene: .

CDR3 protein: CASSPTGGRNSPLHF
CDR3 DNA: TGTGCCAGCAGCCCGACAGGGGGCCGCAATTCACCCCTCCACTTT
clone size: few
CDR3 length: 15
J gene: TRBJ1-6
V gene: TRBV4-2
D gene: TRBD1

CDR3 protein: CASNTRSGKGEGYTF
CDR3 DNA: TGTGCCAGCAACACCAGGTCCGGGAAGGGGGAGGGCTACACCTTC
clone size: .
CDR3 length: 15
J gene: TRBJ1-2
V gene: TRBV28
D gene: .

CDR3 protein: CASSTTGTGNSPLHF
CDR3 DNA: TGTGCCAGCAGCACGACAGGGACAGGGAATTCACCCCTCCACTTT
clone size: .
CDR3 length: 15
J gene: TRBJ1-6
V gene: TRBV3-1/TRBV3-2
D gene: TRBD1

CDR3 protein: CASSPARDDYEQYF
CDR3 DNA: TGTGCCAGCTCACCGGCGCGGGACGACTACGAGCAGTACTTC
clone size: .
CDR3 length: 14
J gene: TRBJ2-7
V gene: TRBV18
D gene: .

CDR3 protein: CASSDPSGAPYNEQFF
CDR3 DNA: TGTGCCAGCAGTGACCCTAGCGGGGCACCCTACAATGAGCAGTTCTTC
clone size: .
CDR3 length: 16
J gene: TRBJ2-1
V gene: TRBV6-4
D gene: TRBD2

CDR3 protein: CASSPGTGGDYGYTF
CDR3 DNA: TGTGCCAGCAGTCCTGGGACAGGGGGGGACTATGGCTACACCTTC
clone size: .
CDR3 length: 15
J gene: TRBJ1-2
V gene: TRBV27
D gene: TRBD1

CDR3 protein: CASNTGQGVGSPLHF
CDR3 DNA: TGTGCCAGCAACACCGGACAGGGGGTAGGTTCACCCCTCCACTTT
clone size: .
CDR3 length: 15
J gene: TRBJ1-6
V gene: TRBV6-5
D gene: TRBD1

CDR3 protein: CASSPNIGTGDMNTEAFF
CDR3 DNA: TGTGCCAGCTCACCAAACATAGGGACAGGGGACATGAACACTGAAGCTTTCTTT
clone size: once
CDR3 length: 18
J gene: TRBJ1-1
V gene: TRBV18
D gene: TRBD1

CDR3 protein: CASSLGTGVSTHYGYTF
CDR3 DNA: TGTGCCAGCAGCTTAGGGACAGGAGTTTCTACGCACTATGGCTACACCTTC
clone size: .
CDR3 length: 17
J gene: TRBJ1-2
V gene: TRBV7-9
D gene: TRBD1

CDR3 protein: CASSLESDSGIRLAKNIQYF
CDR3 DNA: TGTGCCAGCAGCTTAGAGTCTGACAGCGGGATACGACTAGCCAAAAACATTCAGTACTTC
clone size: .
CDR3 length: 20
J gene: TRBJ2-4
V gene: TRBV11-3
D gene: TRBD2

CDR3 protein: CASSLAGPKGNEQFF
CDR3 DNA: TGTGCCAGCAGCTTGGCAGGCCCGAAGGGGAATGAGCAGTTCTTC
clone size: .
CDR3 length: 15
J gene: TRBJ2-1
V gene: TRBV7-9
D gene: .

CDR3 protein: CASSSPQTGNTEAFF
CDR3 DNA: TGTGCCAGCAGCTCGCCCCAAACCGGGAACACTGAAGCTTTCTTT
clone size: .
CDR3 length: 15
J gene: TRBJ1-1
V gene: TRBV5-4
D gene: .

CDR3 protein: CASSLNYGPVSGPQHF
CDR3 DNA: TGTGCCAGCAGTTTAAATTATGGACCCGTGAGCGGGCCCCAGCATTTT
clone size: .
CDR3 length: 16
J gene: TRBJ1-5
V gene: TRBV28
D gene: .

CDR3 protein: CATSPRVGNTEAFF
CDR3 DNA: TGTGCCACCAGCCCCAGGGTTGGGAACACTGAAGCTTTCTTT
clone size: few
CDR3 length: 14
J gene: TRBJ1-1
V gene: TRBV15
D gene: .

CDR3 protein: CASSTAGEDEKLFF
CDR3 DNA: TGTGCCAGCAGCACCGCGGGCGAAGACGAAAAACTGTTTTTT
clone size: many
CDR3 length: 14
J gene: TRBJ1-4
V gene: TRBV13
D gene: .

CDR3 protein: CASSEISGGSGKYF
CDR3 DNA: TGTGCCAGCAGTGAAATATCTGGCGGGAGTGGGAAGTACTTC
clone size: .
CDR3 length: 14
J gene: TRBJ2-7
V gene: TRBV2
D gene: TRBD2

CDR3 protein: CASSSPANRGTGELFF
CDR3 DNA: TGTGCCAGCAGCTCCCCAGCCAACAGGGGAACCGGGGAGCTGTTTTTT
clone size: few
CDR3 length: 16
J gene: TRBJ2-2
V gene: TRBV7-9
D gene: TRBD1

CDR3 protein: CASSVSGTSNSLSYEQYF
CDR3 DNA: TGTGCCAGTAGCGTCAGCGGGACATCCAACTCTCTCTCCTACGAGCAGTACTTC
clone size: .
CDR3 length: 18
J gene: TRBJ2-7
V gene: TRBV19
D gene: .

CDR3 protein: CASTAGVGNTIYF
CDR3 DNA: TGTGCCAGCACGGCAGGGGTTGGAAACACCATATATTTT
clone size: .
CDR3 length: 13
J gene: TRBJ1-3
V gene: TRBV2
D gene: .

CDR3 protein: CASSIAGGGQTQYF
CDR3 DNA: TGTGCCAGTAGTATTGCGGGAGGGGGACAGACCCAGTACTTC
clone size: .
CDR3 length: 14
J gene: TRBJ2-5
V gene: TRBV19
D gene: TRBD2

CDR3 protein: CAISENLGRSTDTQYF
CDR3 DNA: TGTGCCATCAGTGAGAACCTGGGCCGTAGCACAGATACGCAGTATTTT
clone size: .
CDR3 length: 16
J gene: TRBJ2-3
V gene: TRBV10-3
D gene: .

CDR3 protein: CASSTQPGLVPSEQYF
CDR3 DNA: TGTGCCAGCAGCACACAACCGGGACTAGTCCCTTCTGAGCAGTACTTC
clone size: .
CDR3 length: 16
J gene: TRBJ2-7
V gene: TRBV11-2
D gene: TRBD2

CDR3 protein: CASSLGTGVALNQPQHF
CDR3 DNA: TGTGCCAGCAGCTTGGGGACAGGGGTGGCCCTAAATCAGCCCCAGCATTTT
clone size: .
CDR3 length: 17
J gene: TRBJ1-5
V gene: TRBV5-5
D gene: TRBD1

CDR3 protein: CASSFVGQGAGSPLHF
CDR3 DNA: TGCGCCAGCAGTTTTGTGGGACAGGGGGCTGGGTCACCCCTCCACTTT
clone size: few
CDR3 length: 16
J gene: TRBJ1-6
V gene: TRBV5-1
D gene: TRBD1

CDR3 protein: CSVAVTSGNHEQYF
CDR3 DNA: TGCAGCGTCGCCGTGACCAGCGGGAACCACGAGCAGTACTTC
clone size: .
CDR3 length: 14
J gene: TRBJ2-7
V gene: TRBV29-1
D gene: TRBD2